These 5 T cell receptor beta chains share one sample of origin, sequenced in a study of T cells in Graves' hyperthyroidism and ophthalmopathy. Amplification of TCR beta CDR3 regions was performed using RNA transcripts as template. During a first-round RT-PCR of the TCR CDR3, the HTBI primer set was used. MiXCR, applied by TCRdb to the multiplex PCR reads, yields one record per CDR3 protein. Among about 480,000 distinct CDR3 sequences, roughly an eighth were seen once, and the ten largest hold 15% to 20%. The specimen was blood. The receptor source for this set is a young woman with Graves' hyperthyroidism.

At least ten counts were recorded for this clonotype. The chain recombines TRBV12-3 or TRBV12-4 with TRBJ1-1; no clear D gene. V gave up 3 bases and J gave up 0 bases, with 5 bases separating them. The CDR3 length is 13 residues. The CDR3 spells CASSFSVNTEAFF. DNA for the CDR3: TGTGCCAGCAGTTTTTCAGTGAACACTGAAGCTTTCTTT.

Only a few counts were recorded for this clonotype. The chain links TRBV11-3 to TRBJ1-1, with a possible D match to TRBD1 (6 bases). V was shortened by 4 bases and J by 1 base, with 13 bases between the two germline ends. Per the germline V gene, CDR1 is SGHNT and CDR2 is YENEEA. The CDR3 covers 15 residues. Written as DNA, the CDR3 is TGTGCCAGCAGCTGGGACACCGGAGGGAACACTGAAGCTTTCTTT. This codes for CASSWDTGGNTEAFF.

This clonotype was seen just once. The V call is TRBV9, the J call TRBJ2-1, with 7 bases that match TRBD2. The V gene's germline CDR1 is SGDLS and CDR2 YYNGEE. J was trimmed by 2 bases and V by 1 base; bases with no gene match: 3. The CDR3 length is 15 residues. The CDR3 reads CASSVRGRAYNEQFF. The CDR3 bases are TGTGCCAGCAGCGTACGGGGGAGGGCCTACAATGAGCAGTTCTTC.

The chain has TRBV12-3 or TRBV12-4 and TRBJ2-1; possible D gene TRBD2, 5 bases. This CDR3 is 15 amino acids long. The V end was cut by 6 bases, the J end by 0 bases, with 12 bases between. The CDR3 nucleotides read TGTGCCAGCAGCCGGGGTTCTACCTCCTACAATGAGCAGTTCTTC. This codes for CASSRGSTSYNEQFF.

This clonotype has at least ten counts. The chain couples TRBV11-2 to TRBJ2-7; D might be TRBD2 (6 bases). V dropped 5 bases and J dropped 4 bases, with 21 bases sitting between them. Germline CDR1 reads SGHAT; CDR2 reads FQNNGV. The CDR3 runs 16 residues. The CDR3 DNA sequence: TGTGCCAGCAGCACTAACGCCGGGACTGGAAATTACGAGCAGTACGTC. Its protein product is CASSTNAGTGNYEQYV.